This T cell receptor beta chain was sequenced during a study of T cells after yellow fever vaccination. This clonotype was observed a few times. Its target is not known. TCRdb recomputed calls from the 5' RACE reads with MiXCR, one row per CDR3 protein. This table holds 450,000 to 550,000 distinct CDR3 sequences, 19% found once. Study results and caveats: From the bulk population, abundant clonotypes could contaminate and appear within FACS-sorted repertoires.

V lost 11 bases to trimming and J lost 0 bases, with 14 bases between them. The germline V gene encodes CDR1 SGHVS and CDR2 FNYEAQ. The CDR3 has 15 amino acids. The receptor comes from a man aged 25-45 years who received the YFV17D yellow fever vaccine. The sequencing here drew on PBMCs, taken 15 days after the yellow fever booster vaccination. The rearrangement joins TRBV7-6 to TRBJ2-6; the D gene is possibly TRBD2 (7 bases). The CDR3 DNA is TGTGCCGGGGGGGCCTCCCCCTCTGGGGCCAACGTCCTGACTTTC. Its translation is CAGGASPSGANVLTF.